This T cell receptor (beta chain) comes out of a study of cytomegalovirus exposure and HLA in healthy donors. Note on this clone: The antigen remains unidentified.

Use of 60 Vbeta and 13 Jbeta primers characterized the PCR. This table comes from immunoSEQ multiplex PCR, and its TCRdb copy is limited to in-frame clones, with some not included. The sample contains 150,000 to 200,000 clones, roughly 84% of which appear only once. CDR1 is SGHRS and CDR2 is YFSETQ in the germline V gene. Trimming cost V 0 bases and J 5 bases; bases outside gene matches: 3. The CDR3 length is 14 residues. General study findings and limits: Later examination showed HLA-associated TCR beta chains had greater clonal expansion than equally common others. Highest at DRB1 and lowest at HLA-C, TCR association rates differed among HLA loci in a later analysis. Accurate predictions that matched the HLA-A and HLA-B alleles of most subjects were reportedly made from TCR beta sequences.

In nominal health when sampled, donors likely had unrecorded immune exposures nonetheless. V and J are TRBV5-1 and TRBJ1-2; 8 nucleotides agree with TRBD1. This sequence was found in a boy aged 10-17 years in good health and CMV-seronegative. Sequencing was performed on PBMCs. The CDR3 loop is CASSLDGQGYGYTF. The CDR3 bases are TGCGCCAGCAGCTTGGATGGACAGGGATATGGCTACACCTTC.